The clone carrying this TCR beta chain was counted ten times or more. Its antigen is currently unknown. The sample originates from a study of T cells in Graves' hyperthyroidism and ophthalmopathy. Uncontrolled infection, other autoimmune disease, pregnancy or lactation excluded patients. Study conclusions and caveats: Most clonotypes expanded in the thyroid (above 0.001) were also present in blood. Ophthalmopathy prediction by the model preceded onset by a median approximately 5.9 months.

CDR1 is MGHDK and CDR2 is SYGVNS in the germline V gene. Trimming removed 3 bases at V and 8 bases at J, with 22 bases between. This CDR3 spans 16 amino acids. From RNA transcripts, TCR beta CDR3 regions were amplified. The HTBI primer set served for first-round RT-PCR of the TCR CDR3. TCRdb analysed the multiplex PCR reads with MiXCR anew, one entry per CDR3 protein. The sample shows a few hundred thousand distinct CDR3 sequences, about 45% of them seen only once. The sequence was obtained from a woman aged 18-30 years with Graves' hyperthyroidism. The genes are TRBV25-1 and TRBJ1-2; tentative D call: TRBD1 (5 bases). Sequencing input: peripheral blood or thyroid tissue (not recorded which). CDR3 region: CASSEDLSAGAEGYTF. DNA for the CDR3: TGTGCCAGCAGTGAGGATCTGTCGGCCGGGGCGGAAGGCTACACCTTC.